The next 8 T cell receptor beta chains were all read from a single sample in a study of blood T cell repertoires in COVID-19. Profiled with immunoSEQ multiplex PCR; TCRdb holds only in-frame clones, not every one. The sample carries some 210,000 clones, approximately 84% recorded once. Sequenced sample: peripheral blood. These receptors came from a woman in her 70s with active or convalescent COVID-19.

The rearrangement joins TRBV6-5 to TRBJ2-3, with TRBD2 identical over 8 bases. V was clipped by 6 bases and J by 0 bases; unmatched bases: 5. The V gene's germline CDR1 is MNHEY and CDR2 SVGAGI. The CDR3 sequence is 15 residues long. The CDR3 sequence: CASRRTSRSTDTQYF. The CDR3 coding sequence is TGTGCCAGCAGGAGGACTAGCCGTAGCACAGATACGCAGTATTTT.

V gene TRBV27 combines with J gene TRBJ2-1; 13 bases align to TRBD2. The V gene end was trimmed by 5 bases and the J gene end by 7 bases; junction bases not matched to a gene: 8. Germline CDR1 MNHEY, CDR2 SMNVEV (reference sequence). This CDR3 is 16 amino acids long. The CDR3 nucleotides are TGTGCCAGCAGTCCGAAGGGACTAGCGGGGAAAAATGAGCAGTTCTTC. Its protein is CASSPKGLAGKNEQFF.

The chain couples TRBV11-2 to TRBJ2-1; D not resolved. CDR3 length: 14 amino acids. Trimming removed 3 bases from V and 5 bases from J, with 11 bases in between. Germline V lookup: CDR1 SGHAT, CDR2 FQNNGV. CDR3 in DNA: TGTGCCAGCAGCTTTGGTTATGCGGACAATGAGCAGTTCTTC. Translated, it gives CASSFGYADNEQFF. Using reference TRBV11-2 and TRBJ2-1 for the parts outside the CDR3, the full variable domain is EAGVAQSPRYKIIEKRQSVAFWCNPISGHATLYWYQQILGQGPKLLIQFQNNGVVDDSQLPKDRFSAERLKGVDSTLKIQPAKLEDSAVYLCASSFGYADNEQFFGPGTRLTVL.

The chain uses TRBV6-2 or TRBV6-3 and TRBJ2-1, with D unresolved. Trimming cost V 6 bases and J 6 bases, with 12 bases left between them. Germline CDR1 and CDR2: MNHEY and SVGEGT. CDR3 length equals 13 residues. This chain's CDR3 is CASSVPRGNEQFF. The CDR3 bases are TGTGCCAGCAGCGTACCGAGAGGCAATGAGCAGTTCTTC.

The J gene is TRBJ1-3, the V gene TRBV9, with 8 bases that match TRBD1. J lost 7 bases, V lost 5 bases, and 11 bases had no gene match. Germline CDR1 reads SGDLS; CDR2 reads YYNGEE. The CDR3 is 15 amino acids. The CDR3 here is CASSDQGARGNTIYF. The DNA for the CDR3 is TGTGCCAGCAGTGACCAGGGGGCTAGGGGGAACACCATATATTTT.

This chain joins TRBV30 and TRBJ1-1; D gene uncertain. Between the trimmed V and J ends, which lost 2 bases and 4 bases, there was a span of 8 bases. CDR1 and CDR2 (germline): GTSNPN, SVGIG (reference sequence). The length of the CDR3 is 12 residues. The CDR3 DNA sequence: TGTGCCTGGAGTCCGGGTGGCACTGAAGCTTTCTTT. Its protein product is CAWSPGGTEAFF.

This clone was counted only a few times. V gene TRBV2 combines with J gene TRBJ1-6; TRBD1 is a possible D gene (6 bases). Trimming removed 4 bases at V and 10 bases at J, with 14 bases between. The V gene's germline CDR1 is SNHLY and CDR2 FYNNEI. CDR3 length: 14 amino acids. This CDR3 is CASSGAGTSSPLHF. The CDR3 DNA reads TGTGCCAGCAGTGGAGCCGGGACATCCTCACCCCTCCACTTT.

The table lists this clone with a count of one. This chain uses TRBV19 with TRBJ2-1; D perhaps matches TRBD2 (5 bases). The CDR3 is 17 amino acids. Germline V CDR1 and CDR2: LNHDA, SQIVND (reference sequence). Trimming stripped 5 bases from V and 0 bases from J, with 17 bases between. The CDR3 sequence: CASSFSAALDSYNEQFF. As DNA, the CDR3 is TGTGCCAGTAGTTTTAGCGCAGCCCTAGACTCCTACAATGAGCAGTTCTTC.